This T cell receptor beta chain was identified in a study of T cell repertoires in cytomegalovirus infection. Background on the study: CMV infection plus the matching HLA type was flagged by public TCR beta signatures.

Germline V gene data show CDR1 as LNHDA and CDR2 as SQIVND (reference sequence). The CDR3 runs to 16 residues. V was shortened by 8 bases and J by 3 bases, with 21 bases between the two germline ends. TCRdb reanalysed the reads using MiXCR and keeps one entry per CDR3 protein. The table includes under 350,000 distinct CDR3 sequences, around 9.6% detected once. This clonotype occurred many times. Sequencing was performed on PBMCs. The receptor was isolated from a human donor in good health (CMV status not recorded). Some clones in this sample may be carry-over from other donors' samples. V usage is TRBV19 and J usage is TRBJ2-3; weak D call: TRBD2 (6 bases). The CDR3, as DNA: TGTGCCAGTGGCTATCCGGGGGACCGTGAGACAGATACGCAGTATTTT. Translating it yields CASGYPGDRETDTQYF.